These 30 T cell receptor beta chains originate from one sample sequenced in a study of radiotherapy plus CTLA-4 blockade in lung cancer. The data were produced by immunoSEQ multiplex PCR, yet TCRdb's version contains in-frame clones alone and is incomplete. The profile shows around 44,000 clones, 75% to 80% of them singletons. Here the sequenced sample was peripheral blood, taken from a patient treated with radiotherapy plus ipilimumab. The origin of the receptors is a human donor with non-small cell lung cancer whose response to radiotherapy plus ipilimumab could not be evaluated.

V usage is TRBV5-1 and J usage is TRBJ2-3; 7 nucleotides match TRBD1. Unmatched junction bases numbered 4, after V lost 0 bases and J lost 3 bases. CDR1 and CDR2 (germline): SGHRS, YFSETQ. The CDR3 consists of 15 residues. The CDR3 spells CASSLAGQITDTQYF. CDR3 nucleotide sequence: TGCGCCAGCAGCTTGGCGGGACAGATAACAGATACGCAGTATTTT.

V is TRBV7-3 and J is TRBJ1-1; D not resolved. This CDR3 has 13 residues. Germline CDR1 SGHTA, CDR2 FQGTGA. Between the trimmed V and J ends, which lost 4 bases and 1 base, there was a span of 7 bases. The CDR3 DNA follows: TGTGCCAGCAGCTCCGAGGGGAACACTGAAGCTTTCTTT. Encoded protein: CASSSEGNTEAFF.

The V and J genes are TRBV7-8 and TRBJ1-4; D perhaps matches TRBD1 (6 bases). Per the germline V gene, CDR1 is SGHVS and CDR2 is FQNEAQ. The CDR3 runs to 14 residues. V dropped 3 bases and J dropped 7 bases, with 12 bases sitting between them. The CDR3 sequence is CASSFYRAGEKLFF. CDR3 bases: TGTGCCAGCAGCTTCTACAGGGCGGGTGAAAAACTGTTTTTT.

V usage is TRBV5-1 and J usage is TRBJ1-6, with D unresolved. Germline CDR1 SGHRS, CDR2 YFSETQ. The CDR3 spans 15 residues. V lost 4 bases to trimming and J lost 5 bases, with 13 bases between them. The CDR3 DNA follows: TGCGCCAGCAGCCGATGGGAGACTAATAATTCACCCCTCCACTTT. This gives the protein CASSRWETNNSPLHF.

The CDR3 reads CAWRGMRGYRDYTF. DNA of the CDR3: TGTGCCTGGAGAGGGATGCGGGGATACCGGGACTACACCTTC. The V and J genes are TRBV30 and TRBJ1-2; no firm D call. The CDR3 contains 14 residues. The germline V gene encodes CDR1 GTSNPN and CDR2 SVGIG (reference sequence). Trimming cost V 3 bases and J 10 bases, with 21 bases left between them. The whole variable domain, remainder taken from reference TRBV30 and TRBJ1-2, is SQTIHQWPATLVQPVGSPLSLECTVEGTSNPNLYWYRQAAGRGLQLLFYSVGIGQISSEVPQNLSASRPQDRQFILSSKKLLLSDSGFYLCAWRGMRGYRDYTFGSGTRLTVV.

The chain is built from TRBV5-4 and TRBJ2-5; TRBD2 aligns across 9 bases. Looked up from germline, CDR1 is SGHNT and CDR2 is YYREEE (reference sequence). With V trimmed by 4 bases and J by 3 bases, 10 bases remained unmatched. The CDR3 is 16 residues long. The CDR3 is CASSMVGGGAKETQYF. CDR3 DNA sequence: TGTGCCAGCAGCATGGTAGGCGGGGGGGCCAAAGAGACCCAGTACTTC.

V is TRBV5-5 and J is TRBJ1-6; D gene unclear. CDR1 and CDR2 from the germline V gene are SGHKS and YYEKEE (reference sequence). CDR3 length: 15 amino acids. V lost 4 bases to trimming and J lost 6 bases, with 14 bases between them. CDR3 in amino acids: CASSPWAVPNSPLHF. CDR3 coding DNA: TGTGCCAGCAGCCCGTGGGCTGTACCTAATTCACCCCTCCACTTT.

To note about this clone: Germline and junction disagree at one end, which may indicate a read error. J is TRBJ2-5 and V is TRBV2, with D perhaps TRBD2 (6 bases). The CDR3 runs to 13 residues. Germline CDR1 and CDR2: SNHLY and FYNNEI. The CDR3 here is CATSGWRGETQYF. CDR3 sequence (DNA): TGTGCCACCAGTGGGTGGCGGGGTGAGACCCAGTACTTC.

The sample holds a few counts of this clone. The V and J genes are TRBV6-5 and TRBJ2-3; perhaps TRBD1 as D (6 bases). This CDR3 has 16 residues. Germline V gene sequence: CDR1 MNHEY, CDR2 SVGAGI. V lost 3 bases and J lost 2, with 15 bases in between. The CDR3 here is CASSYSYRAYTDTQYF. CDR3 bases: TGTGCCAGCAGTTATTCGTACAGGGCTTACACAGATACGCAGTATTTT.

This clone has a handful of counts. The chain links TRBV15 to TRBJ2-5; D may be TRBD1 (6 bases). Trimming removed 4 bases from V and 1 base from J, with 7 bases in between. The germline gives CDR1 LNHNV, CDR2 YYDKDF (reference sequence). This CDR3 region has 13 residues. The CDR3 loop reads CATSTGVQETQYF. The CDR3 nucleotides are TGTGCCACCAGCACAGGGGTCCAAGAGACCCAGTACTTC.

This clone was counted once. The chain joins TRBV2 to TRBJ1-2; 7 bases fit TRBD1. V lost 6 bases to trimming and J lost 5 bases; unmatched junction nucleotides: 3. CDR3 length equals 12 residues. The germline gives CDR1 SNHLY, CDR2 FYNNEI. In DNA form, the CDR3 reads TGTGCCAGCAGCGCGGGACAGTATGGCTACACCTTC. It specifies CASSAGQYGYTF.

This chain joins TRBV30 and TRBJ2-7; 9 bases align to TRBD1. The CDR3 contains 14 residues. V dropped 1 base and J dropped 3; count of bases not matched to a gene: 4. The germline gives CDR1 GTSNPN, CDR2 SVGIG (reference sequence). CDR3 nucleotides: TGTGCCTGGAGTGAACCGGGACAGGGCTACGAGCAGTACTTC. Its translation: CAWSEPGQGYEQYF.

CDR3 sequence reads: CASRYDRAGELFF. As DNA, the CDR3 is TGTGCCAGCAGATACGACAGAGCCGGGGAGCTGTTTTTT. The chain combines TRBV6-5 with TRBJ2-2, with a possible D match to TRBD1 (5 bases). Trimming left V 6 bases short and J 6 bases short, with 11 bases between. Germline assignment: CDR1 MNHEY and CDR2 SVGAGI. The CDR3 has 13 amino acids.

The chain couples TRBV10-3 to TRBJ2-3; D uncertain. Germline V gene lookup returns CDR1 ENHRY and CDR2 SYGVKD. Trimming removed 4 bases at V and 6 bases at J, with 14 bases between. This CDR3 spans 14 amino acids. The CDR3 DNA sequence: TGTGCCATCAGTGCAGGTCACGCAGCCGATACGCAGTATTTT. Residues: CAISAGHAADTQYF.

The chain has TRBV28 and TRBJ1-5; TRBD1 matches at 8 bases. From germline, CDR1 is MDHEN and CDR2 SYDVKM. V was pared by 4 bases and J by 1 base, with 6 bases of the junction left unmatched. The CDR3 contains 16 residues. CDR3 nucleotide sequence: TGTGCCAGCAGTTCCCCGGACAGGGAAAGCAATCAGCCCCAGCATTTT. Its protein product is CASSSPDRESNQPQHF.

This sequence joins TRBV2 and TRBJ2-2, with 8 bases aligning to TRBD1. The V gene's germline CDR1 is SNHLY and CDR2 FYNNEI. This CDR3 contains 13 residues. V lost 8 bases and J lost 4; bases outside the gene matches: 3. The CDR3 DNA reads as TGTGCCAGCGGGGGGACAGGCACCGGGGAGCTGTTTTTT. Translation: CASGGTGTGELFF.

The chain recombines TRBV5-3 with TRBJ2-5; 7 nucleotides agree with TRBD2. TRBV5-3 is known as an ORF, though its function is uncertain. This CDR3 region has 15 residues. The V and J ends lost 4 bases and 4 bases, in that order; junction bases with no gene match: 10. CDR3: CARSPEASGRETQYF. The CDR3 DNA sequence: TGTGCCAGAAGCCCGGAGGCTAGCGGTAGAGAGACCCAGTACTTC.

V and J are TRBV18 and TRBJ1-5; tentative D call: TRBD1 (6 bases). V lost 2 bases and J 7 bases, leaving 18 bases between the germline ends. CDR1 and CDR2 from the germline V gene are KGHSH and LQKENI. The CDR3 totals 16 residues. The DNA for the CDR3 is TGTGCCAGCTCACCAGGGGCAGGGGTTATGAGCCAGCCCCAGCATTTT. Protein: CASSPGAGVMSQPQHF.

The chain recombines TRBV2 with TRBJ1-5; tentative D call: TRBD1 (6 bases). The CDR3 runs to 15 residues. The germline CDR1 and CDR2 sequences are SNHLY and FYNNEI. V was trimmed by 6 bases and J by 5 bases, leaving 17 bases between them. The CDR3 protein is CASSLSGGTDQPQHF. In DNA, the CDR3 is TGTGCCAGCAGCCTTTCGGGGGGCACGGATCAGCCCCAGCATTTT.

The genes are TRBV11-1 and TRBJ2-2; the D gene is possibly TRBD1 (5 bases). The length of the CDR3 is 14 residues. Germline V gene lookup returns CDR1 SGHAT and CDR2 FQDESV (reference sequence). Trimming took 2 bases from V and 1 from J, leaving 5 bases between them. CDR3 in amino acids: CASSLQGNTGELFF. Written as DNA, the CDR3 is TGTGCCAGCAGCTTACAGGGGAACACCGGGGAGCTGTTTTTT. The complete variable domain, with remaining parts taken from reference TRBV11-1 and TRBJ2-2, reads EAEVAQSPRYKITEKSQAVAFWCDPISGHATLYWYRQILGQGPELLVQFQDESVVDDSQLPKDRFSAERLKGVDSTLKIQPAELGDSAMYLCASSLQGNTGELFFGEGSRLTVL.

About this clone itself: Other DNA sequences from this sample encode an identical CDR3 as well. DNA of the CDR3: TGTGCCAGCAGCCTAAGTTCCTACGAGCAGTACTTC. Encoded protein: CASSLSSYEQYF. This chain uses TRBV5-4 with TRBJ2-7; D is unresolved. The germline CDR1 and CDR2 sequences are SGHNT and YYREEE (reference sequence). Trimming left V 4 bases short and J 1 base short, with 6 bases between. The CDR3 extends over 12 amino acids.

V gene TRBV9 combines with J gene TRBJ2-5; TRBD2 matches at 8 bases. The germline CDR1 and CDR2 sequences are SGDLS and YYNGEE. Trimming took 7 bases from V and 4 from J; bases not matched to a gene: 12. CDR3 length: 15 residues. This CDR3 reads CASAEVRGGRETQYF. The CDR3 DNA reads as TGTGCCAGCGCGGAGGTTCGGGGGGGAAGAGAGACCCAGTACTTC.

This sequence joins TRBV6-6 and TRBJ2-1, with D possibly TRBD2 on 6 matching bases. The germline CDR1 and CDR2 sequences are MNHNY and SVGAGI (reference sequence). The CDR3 length is 14 residues. V dropped 5 bases and J dropped 7 bases, with 15 bases sitting between them. In DNA, the CDR3 is TGTGCCAGCAGTCGGGACTTAGATGGGAATGAGCAGTTCTTC. Amino acids: CASSRDLDGNEQFF.

The chain recombines TRBV19 with TRBJ2-3; 14 bases are shared with TRBD2. With 8 bases clipped from V and 4 bases from J, the junction kept 11 bases outside the gene matches. The CDR3 length is 17 residues. The V gene's germline CDR1 is LNHDA and CDR2 SQIVND (reference sequence). CDR3 DNA: TGTGCCAGTCGTAACACGGGACTAGCGGGAGCATCAGATACGCAGTATTTT. The encoded protein is CASRNTGLAGASDTQYF.

The chain couples TRBV9 to TRBJ2-2; TRBD2 matches at 10 bases. V lost 3 bases and J lost 2; bases outside the gene matches: 4. The CDR3 extends over 16 amino acids. Germline assignment: CDR1 SGDLS and CDR2 YYNGEE. In DNA form, the CDR3 reads TGTGCCAGCAGCGGGGCTAGCGGGAGAAACACCGGGGAGCTGTTTTTT. This codes for CASSGASGRNTGELFF.

V gene TRBV29-1 combines with J gene TRBJ1-1; D possibly corresponds to TRBD1 (5 bases). There are 15 residues in the CDR3. V lost 6 bases and J lost 0, with 17 bases in between. CDR1 SQVTM and CDR2 ANQGSEA come from the germline V gene. As DNA, the CDR3 is TGCAGCGTGTCCCCCGGGTGGGGCATGAACACTGAAGCTTTCTTT. Its translation: CSVSPGWGMNTEAFF.

The gene calls are TRBV19 and TRBJ2-2, with 7 bases matching TRBD2. The CDR3 contains 15 residues. The J segment lost 1 base and the V segment lost 7 bases, leaving 6 bases of the junction unmatched. The germline V gene has CDR1 LNHDA and CDR2 SQIVND (reference sequence). The CDR3 sequence is CASKNERGNTGELFF. CDR3 bases: TGTGCCAGTAAAAATGAGCGGGGGAACACCGGGGAGCTGTTTTTT.

This rearrangement joins TRBV5-7 to TRBJ1-2; tentatively, D is TRBD1 (6 bases). TRBV5-7 is an ORF, and what it does is uncertain. There are 15 residues in the CDR3. The ends were cut back, 3 bases at V and 5 bases at J, with 17 bases in the middle. CDR3 loop: CASSWDKGRSYGYTF. The CDR3 DNA follows: TGTGCCAGCAGCTGGGACAAGGGCCGCAGTTATGGCTACACCTTC.

The rearrangement links TRBV11-2 to TRBJ2-7; 16 bases are a match to TRBD2. The CDR3 totals 18 residues. With V trimmed by 2 bases and J by 9 bases, 13 bases remained unmatched. In germline, CDR1 is SGHAT, CDR2 FQNNGV. Here the CDR3 DNA reads TGTGCCAGCAGCTTACGCCCCGAGGGACTAGCGGGGGGGCCTGGGCAGTACTTC. Translation gives CASSLRPEGLAGGPGQYF.

Concerning this clone itself: At one end, the junction sequence differs from germline, possibly due to a read error. V is TRBV30 and J is TRBJ2-5, with a possible D match to TRBD2 (6 bases). CDR3 length: 13 residues. From germline, CDR1 is GTSNPN and CDR2 SVGIG (reference sequence). The CDR3 DNA sequence: TGTGCCTGGAGCTCGGGTAGCGGTGGTGAGCAGCACTTC. It translates to CAWSSGSGGEQHF.